These 18 T cell receptor beta chains were sequenced from one sample in a study of identical twins. TCRdb redid the calling of the 5' RACE reads with MiXCR, one entry per CDR3 protein. The table has approximately 600,000 distinct CDR3 sequences, around 7.5% seen once. These same data were also listed under a study on yellow fever vaccine responses in identical twins.

Sequencing input: PBMCs. The receptors were sampled from a woman in her late teens or twenties in good health.

This clonotype has at least ten counts. The chain recombines TRBV20-1 with TRBJ2-7; maybe TRBD2 (6 bases). The V end lost 4 bases, the J end lost 4 bases, and 14 bases lay between the germline ends. This CDR3 is 13 amino acids long. Germline V gene data show CDR1 as DFQATT and CDR2 as SNEGSKA (reference sequence). In DNA form, the CDR3 reads TGCAGTGCTATTACCGGGAGTGTTTACGAGCAGTACTTC. Residues: CSAITGSVYEQYF.

This clonotype has only a few counts. V gene TRBV3-1 combines with J gene TRBJ2-3; D tentatively fits TRBD1 or TRBD2 (5 bases each). The CDR3 is made up of 17 amino acids. Germline CDR1 reads LGHDT; CDR2 reads YNNKEL (reference sequence). V lost 2 bases to trimming and J lost 4 bases, with 19 bases between them. The CDR3 reads CASSQPPTRWGADTQYF. As DNA, the CDR3 is TGTGCCAGCAGCCAACCTCCTACTAGATGGGGCGCAGATACGCAGTATTTT.

V usage is TRBV28 and J usage is TRBJ2-3; TRBD2 agrees at 12 bases. The germline V gene encodes CDR1 MDHEN and CDR2 SYDVKM. The CDR3 has 15 residues. With V trimmed by 5 bases and J by 6 bases, 6 bases remained unmatched. The chain's CDR3 is CASSLSGTSGDTQYF. CDR3 DNA sequence: TGTGCCAGCAGTCTCTCCGGGACTAGCGGGGATACGCAGTATTTT.

The chain is built from TRBV12-3 or TRBV12-4 and TRBJ2-2; the D gene is possibly TRBD2 (5 bases). V was cut by 3 bases and J by 2 bases, with 13 bases left in between. CDR3 size: 16 residues. The CDR3: CASSLNGGSNTGELFF. CDR3 nucleotides: TGTGCCAGCAGTTTGAACGGCGGGTCAAACACCGGGGAGCTGTTTTTT.

This clonotype was found a few times. The rearrangement links TRBV3-1 to TRBJ2-1; 11 bases fit TRBD2. CDR1 LGHDT and CDR2 YNNKEL come from the germline V gene (reference sequence). This CDR3 is 17 amino acids long. J was trimmed by 7 bases and V by 0 bases; bases with no gene match: 8. In nucleotides, the CDR3 is TGTGCCAGCAGCCAAGAGTTAGCGGGGGGGCAGGAAAATGAGCAGTTCTTC. It specifies CASSQELAGGQENEQFF.

CDR3 DNA sequence: TGTGCCAGCAGCCACCCAGGCAATCAGCCCCAGCATTTT. Amino acid sequence: CASSHPGNQPQHF. The gene calls are TRBV3-1 and TRBJ1-5; D gene unclear. V lost 3 bases and J lost 2, with 5 bases in between. In germline, CDR1 is LGHDT, CDR2 YNNKEL (reference sequence). The CDR3 contains 13 residues.

In its sample, this clonotype was seen a few times. The chain is built from TRBV18 and TRBJ2-7; D perhaps matches TRBD1 (6 bases). CDR1 and CDR2 from the germline V gene are KGHSH and LQKENI. Trimming removed 5 bases at V and 5 bases at J, with 13 bases between. CDR3 length: 13 residues. This CDR3 reads CASSTWGQDEQYV. CDR3 sequence (DNA): TGTGCCAGCTCAACCTGGGGGCAAGACGAGCAGTACGTC.

This clonotype was seen at least ten times. This chain uses TRBV20-1 with TRBJ2-7, with TRBD1 as a possible D gene (5 bases). V shed 3 bases and J shed 5 bases, with 8 bases lying between them. Germline values: CDR1 DFQATT, CDR2 SNEGSKA (reference sequence). This CDR3 is built from 11 residues. CDR3 residues: CSASLTDEQYV. CDR3 DNA sequence: TGCAGTGCTAGTCTGACAGACGAGCAGTACGTC.

This sequence joins TRBV11-2 and TRBJ2-1, with 10 bases aligning to TRBD2. CDR3 length: 15 residues. V lost 5 bases, J lost 2 bases, and 3 bases stayed unmatched. The germline V gene encodes CDR1 SGHAT and CDR2 FQNNGV. The CDR3 DNA is TGTGCCAGCAGCGTTAGCGGGGGGACCTACAATGAGCAGTTCTTC. It yields the protein CASSVSGGTYNEQFF.

This clonotype has just a few counts. The rearrangement uses TRBV7-9 and TRBJ2-5, with 7 nucleotides matching TRBD2. The CDR3 is 14 amino acids. Germline V gene data show CDR1 as SEHNR and CDR2 as FQNEAQ (reference sequence). The trim removed 5 bases at V and 4 bases at J, leaving 7 bases unmatched. CDR3 sequence reads: CASSPYTSVETQYF. CDR3 nucleotides: TGTGCCAGCAGCCCCTATACTAGCGTAGAGACCCAGTACTTC.

The chain combines TRBV12-3 or TRBV12-4 with TRBJ2-1; D possibly corresponds to TRBD2 (5 bases). V lost 2 bases, J lost 5 bases, and 16 bases lay in between. The CDR3 is 16 amino acids. The CDR3 bases are TGTGCCAGCAGTTTAAGCGGATGGCGTATGAACAATGAGCAGTTCTTC. Encoded protein: CASSLSGWRMNNEQFF.

The chain joins TRBV5-1 to TRBJ2-6; 9 nucleotides align to TRBD1. Looked up from germline, CDR1 is SGHRS and CDR2 is YFSETQ. V was clipped by 7 bases and J by 1 base; unmatched bases: 6. This CDR3 is 16 amino acids long. CDR3 residues: CASAPGQGSGANVLTF. As DNA, the CDR3 is TGCGCCAGCGCTCCGGGACAGGGATCTGGGGCCAACGTCCTGACTTTC.

This clonotype was recorded many times. The junction shows a germline mismatch at one end, possibly a read error. The V and J genes are TRBV7-9 and TRBJ2-1, with D possibly being TRBD2 (5 bases). Germline CDR1 is SEHNR and CDR2 is FQNEAQ (reference sequence). There are 13 residues in the CDR3. This CDR3 is CASRLGRYNEQFF. CDR3 in DNA: TGTGCCAGCAGGTTAGGGAGATACAACGAGCAGTTCTTC.

This clonotype has a count of ten or more. V and J are TRBV28 and TRBJ1-2, with D hard to call. CDR1 and CDR2 (germline): MDHEN, SYDVKM. The CDR3 totals 13 residues. The V end lost 2 bases, the J end lost 1 base, and 5 bases lay between the germline ends. DNA for the CDR3: TGTGCCAGCAGTTTACCCGTTAACTATGGCTACACCTTC. This translates into CASSLPVNYGYTF.

This clonotype showed up many times. J is TRBJ2-2 and V is TRBV28, with D maybe TRBD1 (6 bases). This CDR3 region has 16 residues. The ends were cut back, 7 bases at V and 0 bases at J, with 15 bases in the middle. CDR1 is MDHEN, CDR2 SYDVKM, per germline. CDR3 region: CASIDTGLANTGELFF. The CDR3 nucleotides are TGTGCCAGCATCGATACAGGGCTAGCGAACACCGGGGAGCTGTTTTTT. The whole variable domain, remainder taken from reference TRBV28 and TRBJ2-2, is DVKVTQSSRYLVKRTGEKVFLECVQDMDHENMFWYRQDPGLGLRLIYFSYDVKMKEKGDIPEGYSVSREKKERFSLILESASTNQTSMYLCASIDTGLANTGELFFGEGSRLTVL.

The V gene is TRBV10-3, the J gene TRBJ2-7; TRBD1 matches 7 bases. The J segment lost 5 bases and the V segment lost 3 bases, leaving 4 bases of the junction unmatched. The germline gives CDR1 ENHRY, CDR2 SYGVKD. The CDR3 has 13 residues. The CDR3 sequence: CAISEQGSHEQYV. The CDR3 DNA is TGTGCCATCAGTGAACAGGGGTCCCACGAGCAGTACGTC.

This clonotype was seen repeatedly, ten times or more. V usage is TRBV9 and J usage is TRBJ1-1; D is unclear. Germline V gene data show CDR1 as SGDLS and CDR2 as YYNGEE. V lost 3 bases to trimming and J lost 2 bases, with 23 bases between them. The CDR3 is 18 residues long. The CDR3 protein is CASSAGGPLDRGNTEAFF. Here the CDR3 DNA reads TGTGCCAGCAGCGCCGGAGGTCCCTTGGATCGAGGAAACACTGAAGCTTTCTTT.

The rearrangement links TRBV5-5 to TRBJ1-5; D perhaps matches TRBD1 (6 bases). Germline assignment: CDR1 SGHKS and CDR2 YYEKEE (reference sequence). The germline V and J ends were trimmed by 7 bases and 6 bases, with 20 bases remaining between them. The CDR3 consists of 15 residues. The CDR3 DNA follows: TGTGCCAGCGGAGTGGGGGGCCAATTGATTCAGCCCCAGCATTTT. This gives the protein CASGVGGQLIQPQHF.